The TCR beta chain described here comes from a study of T cell repertoires in cytomegalovirus infection. Study-wide context: Signatures in public TCR beta sequences pointed to both CMV infection and matching HLA type.

V shed 5 bases and J 10 bases; nucleotides not matched to a gene: 9. Germline lookup yields CDR1 SEHNR and CDR2 FQNEAQ (reference sequence). This CDR3 comprises 15 residues. MiXCR was run by TCRdb on the reads, yielding one entry per CDR3 protein. Here the sample spans 650,000 to 900,000 distinct CDR3 sequences, 32% being singletons. General observations from the study: Individuals carrying CMV plus the relevant HLA were identified by cumulative frequency of public TCR beta families. Within the response measured ex vivo, HLA-C-restricted CMV-specific TCR beta clonotypes were dominant.

To note about this clonotype: Its antigen is not known.

The V call is TRBV7-9, the J call TRBJ1-6, with TRBD1 matching 9 bases. Sequences were derived from cultured CD8+ T cells from PBMCs, sampled from culture after CMV antigen stimulation. The sequence came from a human donor in good health (CMV status not recorded). Some clones in this sample may be carry-over from other donors' samples. The CDR3 DNA sequence: TGTGCCAGCAGCCCCTTGACAGGGGGAAACTCACCCCTCCACTTT. It translates to CASSPLTGGNSPLHF.